Sequencing of this TCR beta chain was carried out in a study of low-dose radiotherapy and immunotherapy resistance in tumors. Time point denoted: after trial treatment. Treatment denoted: LDRT plus nivolumab, ipilimumab, low-dose cyclophosphamide and aspirin (RACIN trial). Alpha- and beta-chain coverage of first-strand cDNA came from TRAV- and TRBV-specific primers. The PCR that amplified TCRs ran for approximately 20 cycles, relying on a constant-region primer and a V-primer adapter. TCRdb re-analysed the reads in MiXCR, keeping a single row per CDR3 protein. There are 45,000 or so distinct CDR3 sequences in the sample; approximately 26% occur only once, and over 9.5% lies in the top ten. This clonotype has a count of ten or more. The CDR3 is made up of 17 amino acids. Trimming removed 2 bases from V and 4 bases from J; junction bases left unmatched: 9. Germline V gene data show CDR1 as MDHEN and CDR2 as SYDVKM.

This chain links TRBV28 with TRBJ2-3; 10 bases line up with TRBD2. This receptor was identified in a male donor with prostate cancer. Specimen: PBMCs, collected after low-dose radiotherapy plus immunotherapy. The chain's CDR3 is CASSLGGAGGVADTQYF. For the CDR3, the DNA is TGTGCCAGCAGTTTAGGAGGAGCGGGAGGGGTCGCAGATACGCAGTATTTT.